This TCR beta chain was sequenced during a study of cytomegalovirus exposure and HLA in healthy donors (dated by TCRdb to the late 2010s). Background on the whole study: An earlier analysis of roughly 610 of the donors reported approximately 280 Gb of sequence data and roughly 120 million unique TCR beta sequences obtained from roughly 170 million T cells. Four or five DR-DQ haplotypes were handled as single units for association and clustering because linkage in the cohort was strong. In a later analysis, previously published TCR beta repertoires from fewer than 750 donors were re-analyzed and high-resolution HLA genotyping was added so that TCR occurrence patterns could be studied. An earlier analysis of 500 to 650 of the donors applied high-throughput TCR beta sequencing to assess whether each TCR beta V gene segment acted as functional or pseudogenic. To predict cytomegalovirus infection status, the study brought together high-throughput TCR immunosequencing, statistical association of individual TCRs with disease status, and machine learning. Using immunosequencing, the study profiled T cell repertoires from 500 to 800 subjects and related those repertoires to cytomegalovirus serostatus. In addition to the first cohort of several hundred subjects, a separate validation cohort of 100 to 150 different subjects was used. The study was designed to test whether signatures of past pathogen exposure could be identified by cataloging public T cell receptors. All discovery cohort repertoires had been generated on a single sequencing platform. HLA typing covered class I and class II loci at four-digit resolution. In the later analysis, no new phenotypic data were used to find candidate immune exposures; instead, reliance was placed on TCR beta sequences and their occurrence across donors. The number of donors typed differed by locus, with about 629-630 for A, B, C, DRB1 and DQB1, 522 for DQA1, over 600 for DPA1, and approximately 470 for DPB1. Of the roughly 410 genotyped donors, 65% to 90% were placed in the genetic ancestry cluster associated with self-reported Caucasian donors. An early release that covered approximately 600 HLA-typed donors contained approximately 300 gigabases of sequencing data and tens of millions of unique TCR sequences. A later genetic analysis used genome-wide SNP genotypes for about three fifths of the 666 donors, treating that subset as a discovery cohort. Alongside the repertoire data, information on donor age, sex, ethnicity and CMV serostatus was compiled. Among some 400 genotyped donors of the cohort, an average of approximately 200,000 unique TCR beta nucleotide sequences was sequenced per donor, of which about 19% were non-productive. Broader findings and caveats from the paper: A total of 150 or so TCR beta chains were listed by the study as associated with cytomegalovirus. Immune exposure information for the cohort was limited to CMV serostatus. This cohort had only TCR beta chains sequenced, and the lack of alpha or paired-chain data limited which features could be detected. A later analysis associated roughly 17,000 TCR beta sequences with specific HLA alleles at a false discovery rate of 0.05. Because counts were too low, under 20 rarely observed V segments, including chromosome 9 orphons, were left out of the earlier analysis of 587 of the donors. According to a later analysis, parvovirus B19, influenza, CMV and Epstein-Barr virus appeared linked to several top co-occurrence clusters. A later analysis found that most CMV-associated TCR beta chains appeared HLA-restricted, with HLA associations seemingly driven largely by CMV exposure. In both the original and validation cohorts, the classifier was reported to diagnose cytomegalovirus status with high specificity and sensitivity. In a later analysis, HLA-associated TCR beta chains were found to be more clonally expanded and to have lower generation probabilities than equally common non-associated chains. V-gene and J-gene trimming of TCR beta chains was associated with a missense DCLRE1C variant in a later genetic analysis, and the association was replicated in an independent cohort. Most TCR sequences were seen in very few donors, while some public TCRs were found in many individuals. HLA typing was unavailable for some donors at each locus, so association tests used only the typed subset. According to a later genetic analysis, donors in an Asian-associated ancestry cluster had fewer N-insertions in productive TCRs than the approximately 710-donor mean. It was suggested by the authors that the approach could potentially be generalized to other disease states and immunological phenotypes. When HLA alleles, especially DR and DQ, strongly co-occurred, attributing TCR associations to individual alleles was difficult. An earlier analysis of roughly 570 of the donors showed that most TCR beta V segments appeared in productive rearrangements either about 87% or about 30% of the time, which broadly matched IMGT annotations. A further reported finding was that TCR beta sequences accurately predicted the HLA-A and HLA-B alleles for most subjects in the first cohort. Correlated functional status among segregating V segments might reflect linkage disequilibrium, but an unknown experimental factor could not be ruled out. Sequencing depth was assumed to be roughly uniform across donors in the presence/absence analyses, though that assumption may not hold. In a later analysis, TCR association rates were found to vary across HLA loci, with the most associated TCRs seen for DRB1 alleles and the fewest for HLA-C alleles. A group of highly shared sequence variants was considered likely to be a technical artifact of the sequencing pipeline. Some IMGT-functional V segments, including TRBV6-2 and TRBV6-3, could not be told apart with the 87-base-pair reads, so those segments were excluded. In vitro tests confirmed that a few of the cytomegalovirus-associated TCR beta chains recognize cytomegalovirus antigens.

Notes on this clone: Its antigen target is currently unknown. It has no much larger one-base neighbor in the sample; base qualities were not kept.

The library was made by the immunoSEQ multiplex PCR assay. For the multiplex PCR, a mixture combining 60 forward primers for TCR Vbeta segments and 13 reverse primers for TCR Jbeta segments was used. Amplification of the CDR3 region of rearranged TCR beta genes was performed with a multiplex PCR assay on genomic DNA. The amplified TCR beta libraries were sequenced on the Illumina HiSeq System as 87-base-pair reads. The authors' pipeline ran thus. Across the 670 or so repertoires, a later analysis counted around 80 million unique TCR beta chains, roughly 11 million of which were shared by at least two donors. Raw reads were error-corrected and collapsed into unique sequences with a nearest-neighbor algorithm that merged closely related sequences to remove PCR and sequencing errors. CDR3 sequences were aligned to IMGT reference sequences to assign V, D and J gene segments. For a sequence to be retained, a match of at least six nucleotides to both a V gene segment and a J gene segment was required. A rearrangement was called productive if the CDR3 had no stop codons and remained in frame with V and J, and every other rearrangement was called non-productive. Following IMGT convention, CDR3 was defined as the stretch from the second conserved V-encoded cysteine to the conserved J-encoded phenylalanine. In an earlier analysis of roughly 610 of the donors, sequences lacking an unambiguous match to a single V gene segment were excluded. An earlier analysis of some 610 of the donors called V segments functional above 56.7% productive rearrangements and segregating when the between-donor standard deviation exceeded 5%. A statistical classification framework was developed to diagnose cytomegalovirus status using the catalog of TCR beta chain sequences. V and J gene assignment, in a later analysis, came from comparing TCR nucleotide sequences with IMGT/GENE-DB human TR gene sequences. A later analysis assigned CDR3 sequences and most-parsimonious VDJ recombination scenarios with the TCRdist pipeline. In a later analysis, every TCR beta chain was defined by the combination of its CDR3 amino acid sequence and its V-gene family, and reads without a unique V-gene family were dropped. As a way to deal with suspected cross-contamination and a sequencing artifact, a later analysis dropped under 600 nucleotide sequences that were highly shared and had low generation probability. For each public chain, a later analysis derived a clonal expansion index from normalized ranks of inferred template counts within each repertoire. Generation probabilities in a later analysis came from a VDJ recombination model fitted to out-of-frame rearrangements, and those results were checked against IGoR. Hypergeometric tests were used in a later analysis to score TCR-TCR, TCR-HLA and TCR-CMV co-occurrence, with a repertoire-size bias correction applied to the TCR pairs. A later analysis estimated false discovery rates by permuting HLA or CMV assignments 20 times. A later analysis grouped co-occurring TCRs with DBSCAN, adding TCRdist sequence similarity when clustering within HLA-allele-positive subsets. For co-occurrence clustering, repertoires with fewer than 30,000 or more than 120,000 public chains were excluded, along with five or six repertoires with anomalous nucleotide sharing. Imported from immuneACCESS, the table was reduced by TCRdb to in-frame sequences with V and J called. These copies leave out some clones; in studies compared against another copy, an unresolved V gene accounts for under half, and the cause of the remainder is not known. V and J calls and clone size are those listed in that table; D and trimming were worked out from the DNA. Counted in this sample were 95,000 to 100,000 clones; roughly 70% of them appeared once. About 9.4% of the sample rests with the top ten.

After removal of 4 bases from V and 4 bases from J, the junction retains 2 bases not matched to a gene. Reading the germline V gene gives CDR1 SQVTM and CDR2 ANQGSEA. The CDR3 runs 13 residues from the cysteine to the phenylalanine. Just CDR3 DNA is preserved here, 39 bases in frame from base 1. The cohort comprised around 690 healthy bone marrow donors. All cohort members were sampled while nominally healthy, although unrecorded immune exposures were likely present. The donor tested CMV seronegative and was one of the 352 seronegative cohort members. Every donor gave a peripheral blood sample, and the peripheral blood mononuclear cells from that sample were used for TCR beta sequencing. The Qiagen DNeasy Blood Extraction Kit was used to extract genomic DNA from the blood cell samples.

The origin of this receptor is a man between 45 and 60 years old in good health and CMV-seronegative. The source material was PBMCs. The sequence is built from TRBV29-1 and TRBJ2-5, with 11 central nucleotides matching TRBD1. The base sequence is TGCAGCGTTGGCGGGACAGGGGGAGAGACCCAGTACTTC. This yields the protein CSVGGTGGETQYF.